Below are 15 T cell receptor beta chains sequenced from a single sample in a study of blood T cell repertoires in COVID-19. Sequenced by immunoSEQ multiplex PCR; TCRdb stores in-frame clones only, minus some. The data hold some 300,000 clones, with 88% observed a single time. Input material: peripheral blood. The source is a woman aged 30 to 39 who had recovered from COVID-19.

J is TRBJ1-1 and V is TRBV28; 8 bases are a match to TRBD1. Trimming at V came to 5 bases and at J to 4 bases, leaving 12 bases not matched to a gene. In germline, CDR1 is MDHEN, CDR2 SYDVKM. The CDR3 is made up of 16 amino acids. CDR3 region: CASSKVTGTGGTEAFF. CDR3 nucleotides: TGTGCCAGCAGTAAAGTAACCGGGACAGGCGGCACTGAAGCTTTCTTT.

The chain joins TRBV11-2 to TRBJ2-3; 11 bases are shared with TRBD1. Germline V gives CDR1 SGHAT, CDR2 FQNNGV. CDR3 length: 15 residues. Trimming removed 5 bases from V and 5 bases from J; junction bases left unmatched: 6. CDR3 sequence (DNA): TGTGCCAGCAGCGTGGGACAGGGGGAAATAGATACGCAGTATTTT. Amino acids: CASSVGQGEIDTQYF.

The chain links TRBV15 to TRBJ1-2; a weak D match, TRBD1 (5 bases). The germline CDR1 and CDR2 sequences are LNHNV and YYDKDF (reference sequence). The CDR3 sequence is 17 residues long. The V gene lost 0 bases and the J gene lost 6 bases, with 20 bases spanning the gap. CDR3: CATSRDGGEILRDGYTF. The DNA of the CDR3 is TGTGCCACCAGCAGAGATGGGGGGGAGATACTACGAGATGGCTACACCTTC. The whole variable domain, remainder taken from reference TRBV15 and TRBJ1-2, is DAMVIQNPRYQVTQFGKPVTLSCSQTLNHNVMYWYQQKSSQAPKLLFHYYDKDFNNEADTPDNFQSRRPNTSFCFLDIRSPGLGDTAMYLCATSRDGGEILRDGYTFGSGTRLTVV.

The genes are TRBV6-5 and TRBJ1-1; the D is unclear. V lost 5 bases and J 0 bases, leaving 13 bases between the germline ends. CDR1 is MNHEY, CDR2 SVGAGI, per germline. The CDR3 has 15 amino acids. The CDR3 DNA follows: TGTGCCAGCAGTATGCGGGCAGGCTTGAACACTGAAGCTTTCTTT. Its protein product is CASSMRAGLNTEAFF.

This chain joins TRBV7-2 and TRBJ2-5; 11 bases agree with TRBD2. V lost 1 base, J lost 3 bases, and 4 bases stayed unmatched. The CDR3 totals 16 residues. The germline V gene encodes CDR1 SGHTA and CDR2 FQGNSA. The CDR3 DNA follows: TGTGCCAGCAGCTTAGTCTCTAGCGGGGGGAAAGAGACCCAGTACTTC. This codes for CASSLVSSGGKETQYF.

This chain connects TRBV24-1 to TRBJ2-3; 11 bases are shared with TRBD1. Germline lookup yields CDR1 KGHDR and CDR2 SFDVKD. With V trimmed by 3 bases and J by 0 bases, 13 bases remained unmatched. There are 20 residues in the CDR3. The CDR3 sequence: CATSDIRTGGADASTDTQYF. CDR3 bases: TGTGCCACCAGTGATATTAGGACAGGGGGCGCGGATGCTAGCACAGATACGCAGTATTTT.

The chain couples TRBV4-1 to TRBJ2-3, with TRBD2 as a possible D gene (5 bases). CDR3 length: 13 residues. Trimming removed 4 bases at V and 0 bases at J, with 5 bases between. Germline loops: CDR1 MGHRA, CDR2 YSYEKL. CDR3 nucleotide sequence: TGCGCCAGCAGCCTAGCGAGCACAGATACGCAGTATTTT. The encoded protein is CASSLASTDTQYF.

The V gene is TRBV6-1, the J gene TRBJ2-7; 7 bases line up with TRBD1. Germline V CDR1 and CDR2: MNHNS, SASEGT. The CDR3 spans 15 residues. The trim removed 2 bases at V and 2 bases at J, leaving 6 bases unmatched. CDR3 sequence: CASSEKWDRAYEQYF. DNA for the CDR3: TGTGCCAGCAGTGAAAAGTGGGACAGAGCCTACGAGCAGTACTTC.

The gene calls are TRBV6-5 and TRBJ1-4, with D possibly TRBD1 on 6 matching bases. CDR3 length equals 13 residues. V lost 5 bases to trimming and J lost 2 bases, with 6 bases between them. The germline CDR1 and CDR2 sequences are MNHEY and SVGAGI. The CDR3 protein is CASSRGTNEKLFF. The CDR3 DNA is TGTGCCAGCAGTAGGGGGACTAATGAAAAACTGTTTTTT.

This clone occurred a few times. This chain links TRBV4-1 with TRBJ1-5, with 10 bases fitting TRBD1. Germline loops: CDR1 MGHRA, CDR2 YSYEKL. Trimming removed 4 bases from V and 1 base from J; junction bases left unmatched: 1. The CDR3 consists of 15 residues. CDR3 region: CASSRGQGSNQPQHF. DNA of the CDR3: TGCGCCAGCAGCCGGGGACAGGGGAGCAATCAGCCCCAGCATTTT.

This clone was seen more than once but under ten times. The rearrangement links TRBV2 to TRBJ2-7; TRBD2 is a possible D gene (5 bases). The CDR3 has 14 residues. The V and J ends lost 7 bases and 2 bases respectively, with 15 bases between them. From germline, CDR1 is SNHLY and CDR2 FYNNEI. The CDR3 DNA reads as TGTGCCAGCACCGAACCCGGGAAAACCTACGAGCAGTACTTC. This sequence encodes CASTEPGKTYEQYF.

This chain connects TRBV4-3 to TRBJ2-1; D is perhaps TRBD2 (5 bases). Germline CDR1 reads LGHNA; CDR2 reads YSLEER. Trimming took off 0 bases at V and 2 bases at J, with 11 bases between the two ends. The CDR3 is 16 residues long. The CDR3 DNA reads as TGCGCCAGCAGCCAAGATCCCCCGGGGACCTACAATGAGCAGTTCTTC. This encodes CASSQDPPGTYNEQFF.

The CDR3 nucleotides are TGCAGCGTGGGGAGGGGAAATTATGGCTACACCTTC. This sequence encodes CSVGRGNYGYTF. The chain employs TRBV29-1 and TRBJ1-2, with D tentatively TRBD1 (5 bases). CDR3 length: 12 amino acids. V was cut by 6 bases and J by 5 bases, with 13 bases left in between. Germline CDR1 SQVTM, CDR2 ANQGSEA.

This chain uses TRBV19 with TRBJ2-7, with TRBD1 matching over 7 bases. V was pared by 8 bases and J by 0 bases, with 4 bases of the junction left unmatched. Germline loops: CDR1 LNHDA, CDR2 SQIVND (reference sequence). This CDR3 is 13 amino acids long. As DNA, the CDR3 is TGTGCCAGTCATGGACAGGACTCCTACGAGCAGTACTTC. Translating it yields CASHGQDSYEQYF.

The chain recombines TRBV3-1 (or the pseudogene TRBV3-2) with TRBJ1-1, with 8 bases fitting TRBD1. CDR1 and CDR2 from the germline V gene are LGHDT and YNNKEL (reference sequence). This CDR3 is built from 15 residues. V was pared by 3 bases and J by 1 base, with 4 bases of the junction left unmatched. The DNA of the CDR3 is TGTGCCAGCAGCCAGACAGGGGTTCGGAACACTGAAGCTTTCTTT. This translates into CASSQTGVRNTEAFF.